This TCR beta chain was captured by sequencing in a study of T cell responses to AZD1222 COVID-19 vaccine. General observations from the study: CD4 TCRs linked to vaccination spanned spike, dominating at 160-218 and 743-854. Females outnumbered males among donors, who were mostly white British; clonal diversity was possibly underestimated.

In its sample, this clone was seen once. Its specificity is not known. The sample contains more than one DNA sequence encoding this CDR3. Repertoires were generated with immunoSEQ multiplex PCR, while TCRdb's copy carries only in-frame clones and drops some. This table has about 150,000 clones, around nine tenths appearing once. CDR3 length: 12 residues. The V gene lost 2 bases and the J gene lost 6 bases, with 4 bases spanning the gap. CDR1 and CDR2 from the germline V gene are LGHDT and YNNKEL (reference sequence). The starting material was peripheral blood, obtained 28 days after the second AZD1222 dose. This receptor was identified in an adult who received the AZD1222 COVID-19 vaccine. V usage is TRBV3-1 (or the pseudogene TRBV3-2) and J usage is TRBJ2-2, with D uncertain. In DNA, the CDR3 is TGTGCCAGCAGCCAAAGCGCCGGGGAGCTGTTTTTT. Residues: CASSQSAGELFF.